The following is a TCR beta chain sequence with its context. Repertoires were generated with immunoSEQ multiplex PCR, while TCRdb's copy carries only in-frame clones and drops some. The sample comprises roughly 90,000 clones, 90% to 95% of which are singletons, and 9.4% rests with the top ten. V lost 4 bases, J lost 2 bases, and 7 bases stayed unmatched. Germline CDR1 reads SGHNT; CDR2 reads YYREEE (reference sequence). The CDR3 is 15 residues long. The data were obtained in a study of PD-L1 blockade in urothelial cancer. This TCR was sampled from a man aged 60-69 years with urothelial cancer. Here the sequenced sample was PBMCs, taken around atezolizumab (anti-PD-L1) treatment. V usage is TRBV5-4 and J usage is TRBJ2-7; 9 bases are shared with TRBD1. CDR3 nucleotide sequence: TGTGCCAGCAGCCTAGGGACAGGGATGGCCTACGAGCAGTACTTC. This gives the protein CASSLGTGMAYEQYF.